This entry describes one T cell receptor beta chain. The antigen remains unidentified. A TCRbeta library incorporating unique molecular identifiers was prepared. TCRdb reanalysed the PCR reads using MiXCR and keeps one entry per CDR3 protein. The sample shows 350,000 to 500,000 distinct CDR3 sequences, approximately 42% of them seen only once. This sample was taken from a study of T-cell reconstitution after alpha-beta-depleted transplantation in children. The germline V gene has CDR1 SGHTA and CDR2 FQGNSA. The CDR3 covers 15 residues. Trimming took 5 bases from V and 1 from J, leaving 12 bases between them. Study-wide results and caveats: From newly produced T cells came most of the T-cell counts and diversity one year after transplant. At around two months after transplant, the alpha-beta T cells were reportedly derived from several hundred expanded clones that came from non-depleted graft cells. TCRbeta diversity was high at day 60 in some patients (a result of surviving recipient T cells and thymic progenitors).

The chain carries TRBV7-2 and TRBJ2-4; D remains unclear. Material: PBMCs, obtained before TCRalphabeta/CD19-depleted stem cell transplant. This sequence was found in a girl aged 2-10 years with aplastic anemia, due to receive a stem cell transplant. The CDR3 reads CASSPSANAKNIQYF. The CDR3, as DNA: TGTGCCAGCAGCCCGTCGGCTAATGCCAAAAACATTCAGTACTTC.